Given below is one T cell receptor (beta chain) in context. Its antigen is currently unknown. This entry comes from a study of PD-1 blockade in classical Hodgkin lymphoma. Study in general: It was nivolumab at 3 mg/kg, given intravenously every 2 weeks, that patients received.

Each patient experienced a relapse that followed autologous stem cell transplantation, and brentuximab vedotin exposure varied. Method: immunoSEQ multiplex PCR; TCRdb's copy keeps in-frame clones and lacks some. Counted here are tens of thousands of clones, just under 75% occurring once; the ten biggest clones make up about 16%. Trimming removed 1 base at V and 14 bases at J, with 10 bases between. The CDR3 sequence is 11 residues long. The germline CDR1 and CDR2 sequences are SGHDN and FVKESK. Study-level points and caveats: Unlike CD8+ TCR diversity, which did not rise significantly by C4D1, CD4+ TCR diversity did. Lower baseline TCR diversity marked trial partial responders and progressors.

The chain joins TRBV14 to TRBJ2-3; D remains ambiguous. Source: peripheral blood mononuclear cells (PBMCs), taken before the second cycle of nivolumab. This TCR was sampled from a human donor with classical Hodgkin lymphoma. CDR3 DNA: TGTGCCAGCAGCCAAGGCCCGGCGCGGTATTTT. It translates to CASSQGPARYF.